One and the same sample provided the 17 T cell receptor beta chains below, sequenced in a study of control samples from healthy donors and cancer patients (dated by TCRdb to about 2020). The library was generated by the immunoSEQ multiplex PCR assay. The immuneACCESS repertoire file appears here via TCRdb, limited to in-frame rearrangements. These files lack a portion of the clones; in checked studies, under half of the deficit traces to unresolved V genes, and the cause of the others is not known. This sample holds fewer than 85,000 clones; 85% to 95% were observed only once. 5% to 6% of the sample is in the top ten clones. The specimen was blood. The receptors shown here come from a woman in her sixties in good health.

The chain employs TRBV21-1 and TRBJ2-1; TRBD2 is taken as the D call from the table, unchecked against the DNA. TRBV21-1 is termed a pseudogene. This CDR3 has 16 residues. CDR3 nucleotides: TGTGCCAGCAGCACGAAAGCCCGGGTGGGGGGGTATGAGCAGTTCTTC. Encoded protein: CASSTKARVGGYEQFF.

This clone was recorded once. The CDR3 here is CASNPTENTEAFF. The CDR3 region has the DNA TGTGCCAGCAACCCGACCGAGAACACTGAAGCTTTCTTT. This chain links TRBV6-5 with TRBJ1-1, with no clear D. Trimming removed 7 bases from V and 1 base from J, with 10 bases in between. Germline V lookup: CDR1 MNHEY, CDR2 SVGAGI. The CDR3 runs 13 residues.

The J gene is TRBJ2-1, the V gene TRBV12-3 or TRBV12-4; 8 positions match TRBD2. V gave up 7 bases and J gave up 8 bases; unmatched junction bases: 7. The CDR3 consists of 13 residues. CDR3 sequence (DNA): TGTGCCAGCACTAAAGGACTAGCCGATGAGCAGTTCTTC. It specifies CASTKGLADEQFF.

The V gene is TRBV7-8, the J gene TRBJ2-5; D not resolved. V was pared by 1 base and J by 4 bases, with 10 bases between. The germline gives CDR1 SGHVS, CDR2 FQNEAQ. The CDR3 is made up of 14 amino acids. The CDR3: CASSLESVSETQYF. The CDR3 DNA follows: TGTGCCAGCAGCTTAGAGTCTGTCTCAGAGACCCAGTACTTC. Full variable domain (outside the CDR3, taken from reference TRBV7-8 and TRBJ2-5): GAGVSQSPRYKVAKRGQDVALRCDPISGHVSLFWYQQALGQGPEFLTYFQNEAQLDKSGLPSDRFFAERPEGSVSTLKIQRTQQEDSAVYLCASSLESVSETQYFGPGTRLLVL.

This clone was recorded once. The chain couples TRBV10-3 to TRBJ2-2; TRBD1 agrees at 12 bases. The CDR3 contains 14 residues. The junction had 4 bases not matched to a gene; V was cut back by 9 bases and J by 5 bases. CDR1 and CDR2 from the germline V gene are ENHRY and SYGVKD. The CDR3 DNA sequence: TGTGCCATGAAGGGACAGGGGGCAACCGGGGAGCTGTTTTTT. Translated: CAMKGQGATGELFF.

The V gene is TRBV29-1, the J gene TRBJ1-1; possible D gene TRBD1, 6 bases. The CDR3 is 14 amino acids. The V gene's germline CDR1 is SQVTM and CDR2 ANQGSEA. Trimming pared 8 bases from V and 0 bases from J, leaving 16 bases between. The DNA of the CDR3 is TGCAGCCGGAGCGGGGGGCAGGTGAACACTGAAGCTTTCTTT. Its translation is CSRSGGQVNTEAFF.

This clone was counted a single time. J is TRBJ1-2 and V is TRBV28; the match to TRBD1 covers 7 bases. The V segment lost 6 bases and the J segment 8 bases; nucleotides outside the gene matches: 9. CDR1 MDHEN and CDR2 SYDVKM come from the germline V gene. The CDR3 has 13 amino acids. The CDR3 protein is CASRRQGLPGYTF. The CDR3, as DNA: TGTGCCAGCAGACGACAGGGACTGCCGGGCTACACCTTC.

This sequence joins TRBV27 and TRBJ2-1, with TRBD2 matching 8 bases. The CDR3 has 16 amino acids. Unmatched junction bases numbered 13, after V lost 8 bases and J lost 4 bases. Germline V gene lookup returns CDR1 MNHEY and CDR2 SMNVEV (reference sequence). The CDR3 spells CASRRVMTSAYNEQFF. The DNA for the CDR3 is TGTGCCAGCCGAAGGGTTATGACTAGCGCGTACAATGAGCAGTTCTTC.

The chain employs TRBV18 and TRBJ2-1; 9 bases are shared with TRBD1. CDR3 length: 16 amino acids. V shed 2 bases and J 5 bases; nucleotides not matched to a gene: 7. CDR1 KGHSH and CDR2 LQKENI come from the germline V gene. In DNA, the CDR3 is TGTGCCAGCTCACCAAACAGGGGGCGCGGTAACAATGAGCAGTTCTTC. It specifies CASSPNRGRGNNEQFF.

This chain joins TRBV7-6 and TRBJ2-1; D is unclear. Trimming removed 0 bases from V and 7 bases from J, with 7 bases in between. Per the germline V gene, CDR1 is SGHVS and CDR2 is FNYEAQ. The CDR3 contains 13 residues. The CDR3 is CASSLARVNEQFF. The CDR3, as DNA: TGTGCCAGCAGCTTAGCTAGAGTAAATGAGCAGTTCTTC.

CDR3 protein: CASSLGTTPREQYF. In DNA, the CDR3 is TGTGCCAGCAGCCTGGGGACTACCCCTCGGGAGCAGTACTTC. The chain has TRBV7-8 and TRBJ2-7; the match to TRBD2 covers 7 bases. Trimming cost V 5 bases and J 7 bases; bases outside gene matches: 11. Germline-derived CDR1 and CDR2 are SGHVS and FQNEAQ. This CDR3 contains 14 residues.

The chain combines TRBV12-2 with TRBJ2-7; TRBD2 was called by the table and not checked on the DNA. TRBV12-2 is deemed a pseudogene. The CDR3 has 16 amino acids. The CDR3 loop is CASRFLRHAYSYEQYF. DNA of the CDR3: TGTGCAAGTCGCTTTTTGCGGCACGCATACTCCTACGAGCAGTACTTC.

The rearrangement joins TRBV4-1 to TRBJ2-5; D is possibly TRBD2 (6 bases). This CDR3 has 16 amino acids. Germline CDR1 and CDR2: MGHRA and YSYEKL. The V gene lost 1 base and the J gene lost 1 base, with 13 bases spanning the gap. CDR3: CASSQGRLAVQETQYF. The DNA of the CDR3 is TGCGCCAGCAGCCAAGGACGGTTAGCGGTCCAAGAGACCCAGTACTTC.

This clone was recorded once. This chain connects TRBV24-1 to TRBJ1-2; 8 bases fit TRBD1. V trimming: 4 bases; J trimming: 3 bases; junction bases outside the gene matches: 6. CDR3 length equals 15 residues. Germline CDR1 is KGHDR and CDR2 is SFDVKD. CDR3 in amino acids: CATSDTGQGDYGYTF. The CDR3 DNA is TGTGCCACCAGTGACACTGGACAGGGCGACTATGGCTACACCTTC.

This chain connects TRBV6-6 to TRBJ1-1; the match to TRBD1 covers 11 bases. The germline V gene encodes CDR1 MNHNY and CDR2 SVGAGI (reference sequence). V lost 4 bases, J lost 2 bases, and 6 bases stayed unmatched. This CDR3 comprises 16 residues. DNA for the CDR3: TGTGCCAGCAGTTCGCCCGGGACAGGGGGAAACACTGAAGCTTTCTTT. Protein product: CASSSPGTGGNTEAFF.

V is TRBV4-1 and J is TRBJ2-7, with 8 bases matching TRBD2. V lost 4 bases, J lost 6 bases, and 14 bases stayed unmatched. CDR1 and CDR2 from the germline V gene are MGHRA and YSYEKL. This CDR3 is built from 16 residues. The CDR3 sequence: CASSLVAGGRRAEQYF. CDR3 nucleotide sequence: TGCGCCAGCAGCCTGGTGGCGGGAGGAAGGCGGGCCGAGCAGTACTTC.

The rearrangement joins TRBV6-2 or TRBV6-3 to TRBJ1-4, with TRBD1 identical over 7 bases. CDR1 and CDR2 (germline): MNHEY, SVGEGT. The CDR3 length is 16 residues. V dropped 6 bases and J dropped 8; count of bases not matched to a gene: 15. CDR3 residues: CASSPTPQGDHEKLFF. The CDR3 coding sequence is TGTGCCAGCAGCCCTACGCCTCAGGGGGATCACGAAAAACTGTTTTTT.